This T cell receptor beta chain is from a study of OX40 agonist ivuxolimab in advanced cancers. Germline CDR1 SGHTA, CDR2 FQGNSA. V was trimmed by 5 bases and J by 1 base, leaving 12 bases between them. The CDR3 has 15 amino acids. TCRdb keeps only in-frame clones here, not all; method: immunoSEQ multiplex PCR. The sample contains tens of thousands of clones, over 80% of which appear only once. The rearrangement joins TRBV7-2 to TRBJ2-1; D ambiguous. The receptor was isolated from an adult with an advanced solid tumor such as melanoma, head and neck, liver or kidney cancer. Sample: CD4+ or CD8+ T cells sorted from blood, taken in a trial of the OX40 agonist ivuxolimab. The CDR3 DNA reads as TGTGCCAGCAGCCCAGTTGTTCCATCCTACAATGAGCAGTTCTTC. Translation gives CASSPVVPSYNEQFF.